This T cell receptor (beta chain) was recorded in a study of shared clonotypes between healthy human individuals. The CDR3 length is 14 residues. Germline V gene lookup returns CDR1 LGHNA and CDR2 YSLEER. Regarding this clone: This could be a read error, since a much larger clone is one nucleotide away.

The method was immunoSEQ multiplex PCR; TCRdb's version includes in-frame clones alone and lacks a portion of them. The sample shows some 2,000,000 clones, 90% to 95% of them seen only once. This sequence joins TRBV4-3 and TRBJ2-7; 7 bases align to TRBD2. Sequenced material: naive CD4+ T cells sorted from blood. Subset meaning: CD45RA+ positively selected. This receptor was taken from a man aged 18-30 years in good health. In nucleotides, the CDR3 is TGCGCCAGCAGCAAAGAGGCGGGAGACTACGAGCAGTACTTC. Protein sequence: CASSKEAGDYEQYF.